This T cell receptor beta chain was sequenced during a study of blood T cell repertoires in COVID-19. Study-level background: The samples span acute and convalescent COVID-19 from the United States, Italy and Spain.

The CDR3 is made up of 15 amino acids. The V gene's germline CDR1 is SNHLY and CDR2 FYNNEI. The V segment lost 6 bases and the J segment 3 bases; nucleotides outside the gene matches: 3. In the study's own analysis: Reference gene primers were amplified, and this amplification served to estimate nucleated cell counts. TCRdb's copy holds only in-frame clones and misses some; the assay was immunoSEQ multiplex PCR. The V and J calls and the clone size are those of that table, but D and trimming were determined from the DNA. The sample has roughly 400,000 clones, 80% to 90% seen once. Cohort placement rested on clinical history that participants reported themselves. In Cohort 3, a recovered donor had either two negative PCRs, clearance, or symptom resolution.

This receptor was identified in a man aged 30-40 years who had recovered from COVID-19. Source material: PBMCs or T cells enriched from blood (not recorded which). V and J are TRBV2 and TRBJ1-5, with 12 nucleotides matching TRBD1. This chain's CDR3 is CASSGTGGTNQPQHF. The CDR3 bases are TGTGCCAGCAGCGGGACAGGGGGCACCAATCAGCCCCAGCATTTT.